Sequencing of this T cell receptor beta chain was carried out in a study of shared clonotypes between healthy human individuals. Whole-study results and caveats: Represented diversity (both genetic and exposure-history) was limited by the small number of donors.

Only in-frame clones appear in the TCRdb table, and some are missing; sequencing was by immunoSEQ multiplex PCR. Counted here are some 500,000 clones, less than 96% occurring once; the ten biggest clones make up under 0.06%. Note on this clone: Its target is not known.

Germline V lookup: CDR1 GTSNPN, CDR2 SVGIG (reference sequence). With 0 bases removed from V and 6 bases from J, the gap between germline ends came to 15 bases. CDR3 size: 14 residues. Sequenced input: naive CD4+ T cells sorted from blood. The sample's subset: CD45RA+ positively selected. This clonotype was obtained from a woman in her twenties or thirties in good health. This chain connects TRBV30 to TRBJ2-7, with D possibly being TRBD1 or TRBD2 (5 bases each). The CDR3 here is CAWSVRGSSVEQYF. CDR3 coding DNA: TGTGCCTGGAGTGTGAGGGGCTCGTCGGTCGAGCAGTACTTC.